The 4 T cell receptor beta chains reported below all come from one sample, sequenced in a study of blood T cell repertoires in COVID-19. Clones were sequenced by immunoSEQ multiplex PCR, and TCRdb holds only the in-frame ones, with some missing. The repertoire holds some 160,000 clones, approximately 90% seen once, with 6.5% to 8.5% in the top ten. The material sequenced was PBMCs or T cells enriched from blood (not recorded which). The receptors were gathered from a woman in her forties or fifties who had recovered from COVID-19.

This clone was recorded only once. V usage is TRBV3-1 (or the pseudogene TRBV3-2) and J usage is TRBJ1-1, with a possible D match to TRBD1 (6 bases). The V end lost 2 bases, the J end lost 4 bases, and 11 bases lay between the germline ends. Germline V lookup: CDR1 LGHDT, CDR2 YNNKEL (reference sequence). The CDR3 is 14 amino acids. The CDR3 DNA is TGTGCCAGCAGCCAACGGCAGGGGTCCACTGAAGCTTTCTTT. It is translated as CASSQRQGSTEAFF.

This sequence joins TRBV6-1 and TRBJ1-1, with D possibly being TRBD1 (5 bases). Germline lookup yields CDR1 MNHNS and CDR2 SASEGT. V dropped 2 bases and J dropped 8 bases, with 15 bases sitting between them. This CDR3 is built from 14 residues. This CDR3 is CASSEWGGNWEAFF. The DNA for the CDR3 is TGTGCCAGCAGTGAATGGGGGGGGAATTGGGAAGCTTTCTTT.

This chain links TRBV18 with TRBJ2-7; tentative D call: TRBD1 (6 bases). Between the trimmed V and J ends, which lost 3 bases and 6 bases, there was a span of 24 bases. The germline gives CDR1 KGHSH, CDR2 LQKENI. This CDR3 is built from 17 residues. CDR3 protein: CASSPSGTLSLHGEQYF. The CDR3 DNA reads TGTGCCAGCTCACCCTCCGGGACACTGTCGCTTCACGGCGAGCAGTACTTC. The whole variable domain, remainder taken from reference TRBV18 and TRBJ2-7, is NAGVMQNPRHLVRRRGQEARLRCSPMKGHSHVYWYRQLPEEGLKFMVYLQKENIIDESGMPKERFSAEFPKEGPSILRIQQVVRGDSAAYFCASSPSGTLSLHGEQYFGPGTRLTVT.

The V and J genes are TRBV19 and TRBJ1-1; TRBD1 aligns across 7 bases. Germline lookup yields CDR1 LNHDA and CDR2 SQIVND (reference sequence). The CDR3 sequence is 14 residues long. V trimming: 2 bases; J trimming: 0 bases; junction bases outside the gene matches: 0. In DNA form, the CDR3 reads TGTGCCAGTAGTATACAGGGGGTGAACACTGAAGCTTTCTTT. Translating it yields CASSIQGVNTEAFF.